The source of this T cell receptor beta chain is a study of glioma-infiltrating T cells. The iRepertoire nested amplicon-rescue multiplex PCR amplified TCR alpha and beta CDR3s from RNA. Input was about 100-450 ng of tissue mRNA or PBMC total RNA. TCRdb re-called the multiplex PCR reads through MiXCR, storing one row per CDR3 protein. The sample records tens of thousands of distinct CDR3 sequences, roughly 37% being singletons. Note on this clonotype: Its antigen is not known.

Germline CDR1 and CDR2: MNHNY and SVGAGI (reference sequence). The CDR3 extends over 14 amino acids. With 3 bases removed from V and 3 bases from J, the gap between germline ends came to 11 bases. Study-level findings and limits: Tissue and blood shared very few CDR3 sequences. Tissue-blood divergence was below expectation in non-neoplastic patients, above in gliomas.

The chain carries TRBV6-6 and TRBJ1-1; D is unclear. The sample consisted of glioma tissue, nonneoplastic brain tissue, or PBMCs (not recorded which). This TCR came from a human donor with low-grade glioma or glioblastoma, undergoing nonglioma brain surgery, or in good health (not recorded which). The CDR3 bases are TGTGCCAGCAGTTATAATGATCCTGACACTGAAGCTTTCTTT. It specifies CASSYNDPDTEAFF.